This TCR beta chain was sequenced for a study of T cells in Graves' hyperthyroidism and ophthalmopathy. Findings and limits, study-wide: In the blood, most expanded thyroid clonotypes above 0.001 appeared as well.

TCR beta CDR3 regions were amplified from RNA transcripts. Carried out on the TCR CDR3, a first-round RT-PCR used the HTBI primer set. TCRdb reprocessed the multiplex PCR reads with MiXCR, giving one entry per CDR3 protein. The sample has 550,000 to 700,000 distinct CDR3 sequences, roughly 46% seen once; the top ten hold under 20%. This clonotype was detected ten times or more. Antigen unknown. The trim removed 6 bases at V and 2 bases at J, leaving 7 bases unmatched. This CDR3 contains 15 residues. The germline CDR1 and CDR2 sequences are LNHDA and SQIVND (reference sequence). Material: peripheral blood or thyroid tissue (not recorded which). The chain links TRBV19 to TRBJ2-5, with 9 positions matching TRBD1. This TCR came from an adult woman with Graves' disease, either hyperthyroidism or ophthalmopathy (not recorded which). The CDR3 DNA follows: TGTGCCAGTAGCCAAACAGGGGGCCCACAAGAGACCCAGTACTTC. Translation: CASSQTGGPQETQYF. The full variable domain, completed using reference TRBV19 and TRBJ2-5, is DGGITQSPKYLFRKEGQNVTLSCEQNLNHDAMYWYRQDPGQGLRLIYYSQIVNDFQKGDIAEGYSVSREKKESFPLTVTSAQKNPTAFYLCASSQTGGPQETQYFGPGTRLLVL.